The clone carrying this T cell receptor beta chain was recorded at least ten times. This CDR3 region has 13 residues. V gave up 6 bases and J gave up 3 bases; unmatched junction bases: 2. This specimen belongs to a study of T cells in Graves' hyperthyroidism and ophthalmopathy. RNA transcripts gave rise to amplified TCR beta CDR3 regions. The HTBI primer set served for first-round RT-PCR of the TCR CDR3. Each CDR3 protein is one row after TCRdb ran MiXCR on the multiplex PCR reads. The table shows fewer than 650,000 distinct CDR3 sequences, with about 15% occurring only once. V gene TRBV12-3 or TRBV12-4 combines with J gene TRBJ1-1; 9 positions match TRBD1. This receptor was identified in a woman aged 40 to 50 with Graves' ophthalmopathy. The sequenced sample consisted of blood. The CDR3 bases are TGTGCCAGCAGACGGACAGGGGACACTGAAGCTTTCTTT. It yields the protein CASRRTGDTEAFF.